The 18 T cell receptor beta chains below come from one sample, sequenced in a study of shared clonotypes between healthy human individuals. Using immunoSEQ multiplex PCR, the repertoire was profiled, and TCRdb retains in-frame clones only, with some absent. This sample yields some 2,100,000 clones, of which approximately 94% are seen a single time; about 0.13% belongs to the top ten. Sequencing was carried out using naive CD4+ T cells sorted from blood. Subset indicated: CD45RA+ positively selected. All receptors come from a man between 18 and 29 years old in good health.

Concerning this clone itself: This same CDR3 is encoded by further DNA sequences in the sample. The chain recombines TRBV6-6 with TRBJ1-2, with TRBD1 matching 8 bases. The CDR3 contains 13 residues. CDR1 MNHNY and CDR2 SVGAGI come from the germline V gene (reference sequence). Trimming took 5 bases from V and 5 from J; bases not matched to a gene: 4. DNA of the CDR3: TGTGCCAGCAGTCCGGACAGGGCGTATGGCTACACCTTC. This translates into CASSPDRAYGYTF.

This chain joins TRBV6-6 and TRBJ2-2, with TRBD1 as a possible D gene (6 bases). CDR3 length equals 15 residues. Germline V gene data show CDR1 as MNHNY and CDR2 as SVGAGI (reference sequence). V lost 6 bases, J lost 2 bases, and 13 bases lay in between. The CDR3 DNA reads as TGTGCCAGCAGGTCGACAGGCGGAAACACCGGGGAGCTGTTTTTT. Amino acid sequence: CASRSTGGNTGELFF.

With regard to this clone: The identical CDR3 is also encoded by other nucleotide sequences in the sample. The chain has TRBV7-2 and TRBJ2-3, with TRBD1 identical over 9 bases. Trimming at V came to 5 bases and at J to 3 bases, leaving 3 bases not matched to a gene. This CDR3 region has 14 residues. Germline CDR1 and CDR2: SGHTA and FQGNSA. The CDR3 loop reads CASSPGQGTDTQYF. CDR3 DNA sequence: TGTGCCAGCAGCCCAGGACAGGGGACAGATACGCAGTATTTT.

The chain employs TRBV9 and TRBJ1-3; 8 bases fit TRBD1. Germline trimming cut 4 bases from V and 2 bases from J; bases unmatched to any gene: 8. The germline V gene has CDR1 SGDLS and CDR2 YYNGEE. The CDR3 has 16 amino acids. CDR3 bases: TGTGCCAGCAGCCCCCGCCCGGGACAGGCTGGAAACACCATATATTTT. Its protein product is CASSPRPGQAGNTIYF.

The chain links TRBV30 to TRBJ1-2; 7 nucleotides agree with TRBD1. J gave up 5 bases and V 2 bases, and 11 bases lay outside the gene matches. The CDR3 sequence is 15 residues long. CDR1 and CDR2 from the germline V gene are GTSNPN and SVGIG (reference sequence). Here the CDR3 reads CAWSRPGGQPYGYTF. In nucleotides, the CDR3 is TGTGCCTGGAGTAGGCCAGGGGGACAGCCGTATGGCTACACCTTC.

This clone occurred once. The genes are TRBV30 and TRBJ2-5; D uncertain. This CDR3 contains 15 residues. The germline V and J ends were trimmed by 0 bases and 2 bases, with 13 bases remaining between them. Germline loops: CDR1 GTSNPN, CDR2 SVGIG (reference sequence). CDR3 sequence reads: CAWSVAVQLQETQYF. Written as DNA, the CDR3 is TGTGCCTGGAGTGTAGCAGTACAGCTACAAGAGACCCAGTACTTC.

This sequence joins TRBV2 and TRBJ2-7; the D gene is possibly TRBD2 (6 bases). In germline, CDR1 is SNHLY, CDR2 FYNNEI. The CDR3 is made up of 17 amino acids. Trimming pared 2 bases from V and 0 bases from J, leaving 17 bases between. DNA of the CDR3: TGTGCCAGCAGTGAATGGTATGGGGAGGTTCCCTCCTACGAGCAGTACTTC. Translated: CASSEWYGEVPSYEQYF. Combining the CDR3 with reference TRBV2 and TRBJ2-7 gives the whole variable domain EPEVTQTPSHQVTQMGQEVILRCVPISNHLYFYWYRQILGQKVEFLVSFYNNEISEKSEIFDDQFSVERPDGSNFTLKIRSTKLEDSAMYFCASSEWYGEVPSYEQYFGPGTRLTVT.

This sequence joins TRBV27 and TRBJ2-2; a weak D match, TRBD2 (5 bases). CDR1 is MNHEY and CDR2 is SMNVEV in the germline V gene (reference sequence). With 5 bases removed from V and 1 base from J, the gap between germline ends came to 17 bases. The CDR3 is 17 amino acids. The CDR3 DNA reads TGTGCCAGCAGTCCCATAGGGAGTGGGAGGAACACCGGGGAGCTGTTTTTT. It specifies CASSPIGSGRNTGELFF.

This clone was counted only a few times. The chain employs TRBV6-1 and TRBJ1-4; D unresolved. With 8 bases removed from V and 14 bases from J, the gap between germline ends came to 15 bases. Germline V gene sequence: CDR1 MNHNS, CDR2 SASEGT. The length of the CDR3 is 11 residues. CDR3 in amino acids: CASRSTIVLFF. The CDR3 coding sequence is TGTGCCAGCCGTTCAACAATAGTTCTGTTTTTT.

In the case of this clone: The sample has other DNA sequences that encode this CDR3 too. This rearrangement joins TRBV27 to TRBJ1-1; D remains unclear. The CDR3 totals 13 residues. V was clipped by 0 bases and J by 0 bases, with 2 bases between them. Germline V lookup: CDR1 MNHEY, CDR2 SMNVEV (reference sequence). The CDR3 sequence is CASSLSLNTEAFF. The CDR3 DNA reads as TGTGCCAGCAGTTTATCTCTGAACACTGAAGCTTTCTTT.

Only one count was recorded for this clone. V gene TRBV5-1 combines with J gene TRBJ2-1; TRBD2 agrees at 8 bases. V shed 4 bases and J 4 bases; nucleotides not matched to a gene: 10. The CDR3 covers 16 residues. Per germline, CDR1 SGHRS and CDR2 YFSETQ. For the CDR3, the DNA is TGCGCCAGCAGCACGCCAGGTAGCGGGACATACAATGAGCAGTTCTTC. Its translation: CASSTPGSGTYNEQFF.

The V gene is TRBV19, the J gene TRBJ2-7; D gene unclear. V gave up 6 bases and J gave up 2 bases, with 8 bases separating them. The CDR3 is 12 residues long. The V gene's germline CDR1 is LNHDA and CDR2 SQIVND (reference sequence). Here the CDR3 reads CASRGQAYEQYF. The CDR3 DNA sequence: TGTGCCAGTAGAGGGCAAGCCTACGAGCAGTACTTC.

The V and J genes are TRBV10-3 and TRBJ2-1, with 10 bases fitting TRBD2. J was trimmed by 8 bases and V by 6 bases; bases with no gene match: 10. Germline V lookup: CDR1 ENHRY, CDR2 SYGVKD. The CDR3 extends over 15 amino acids. CDR3 DNA: TGTGCCATCAGGCTAGATAGCGGGAGGACCCATGAGCAGTTCTTC. It translates to CAIRLDSGRTHEQFF.

This rearrangement joins TRBV5-6 to TRBJ1-2; 7 nucleotides align to TRBD1. CDR1 and CDR2 (germline): SGHDT, YYEEEE. The CDR3 loop spans 18 amino acids. V trimming: 5 bases; J trimming: 4 bases; junction bases outside the gene matches: 20. DNA of the CDR3: TGTGCCAGCAGTCTCGCGGACAGGTCGATGCGACTAATCTATGGCTACACCTTC. Translating it yields CASSLADRSMRLIYGYTF.

Points on this clone: The same CDR3 can be traced to other DNA sequences in this sample. J is TRBJ1-5 and V is TRBV19; TRBD1 aligns across 8 bases. Trimming took 2 bases from V and 3 from J; bases not matched to a gene: 3. Germline-derived CDR1 and CDR2 are LNHDA and SQIVND (reference sequence). This CDR3 region has 15 residues. This CDR3 is CASSILTGANQPQHF. In DNA form, the CDR3 reads TGTGCCAGTAGTATATTGACAGGGGCCAATCAGCCCCAGCATTTT.

The chain joins TRBV6-5 to TRBJ2-7; TRBD2 agrees at 10 bases. J gave up 7 bases and V 6 bases, and 12 bases lay outside the gene matches. The CDR3 loop spans 15 amino acids. Germline assignment: CDR1 MNHEY and CDR2 SVGAGI. CDR3 in amino acids: CASSRKAGGPGEQYF. The CDR3 DNA reads as TGTGCCAGCAGCCGGAAAGCGGGAGGGCCGGGTGAGCAGTACTTC.

V gene TRBV6-5 combines with J gene TRBJ1-3; D is undetermined. This CDR3 spans 14 amino acids. The V gene lost 6 bases and the J gene lost 3 bases, with 12 bases spanning the gap. Germline values: CDR1 MNHEY, CDR2 SVGAGI. The chain's CDR3 is CASRLSNFGNTIYF. The CDR3 nucleotides are TGTGCCAGCAGGCTATCAAACTTTGGAAACACCATATATTTT.

The chain couples TRBV25-1 to TRBJ2-3; TRBD1 aligns across 12 bases. The CDR3 runs to 18 residues. CDR1 and CDR2 from the germline V gene are MGHDK and SYGVNS. V lost 1 base and J lost 0; bases outside the gene matches: 5. CDR3 DNA: TGTGCCAGCAGTGAATCCCCGGGACAGGGGGCTAGCACAGATACGCAGTATTTT. It codes for CASSESPGQGASTDTQYF.